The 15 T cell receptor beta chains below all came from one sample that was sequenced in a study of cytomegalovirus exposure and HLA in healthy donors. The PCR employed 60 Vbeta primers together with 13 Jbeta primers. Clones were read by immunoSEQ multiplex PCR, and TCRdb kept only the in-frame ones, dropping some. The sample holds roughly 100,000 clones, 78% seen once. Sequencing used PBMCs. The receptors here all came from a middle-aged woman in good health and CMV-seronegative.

CDR3 sequence reads: CATSRPGTSGYNEQFF. CDR3 in DNA: TGTGCCACCAGCAGGCCAGGGACTAGCGGATACAATGAGCAGTTCTTC. This chain joins TRBV15 and TRBJ2-1, with 11 bases that match TRBD2. Unmatched junction bases numbered 5, after V lost 3 bases and J lost 4 bases. Germline V lookup: CDR1 LNHNV, CDR2 YYDKDF (reference sequence). This CDR3 region has 16 residues.

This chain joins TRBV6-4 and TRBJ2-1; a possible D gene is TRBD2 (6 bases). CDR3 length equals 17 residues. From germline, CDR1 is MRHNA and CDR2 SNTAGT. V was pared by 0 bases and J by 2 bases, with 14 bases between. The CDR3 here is CASSDSEGLGTYNEQFF. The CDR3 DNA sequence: TGTGCCAGCAGTGACTCGGAGGGTCTTGGGACCTACAATGAGCAGTTCTTC.

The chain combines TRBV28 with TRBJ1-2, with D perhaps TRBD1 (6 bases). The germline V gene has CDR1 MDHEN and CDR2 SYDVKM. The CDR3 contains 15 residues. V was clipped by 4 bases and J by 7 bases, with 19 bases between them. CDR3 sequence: CASSSATGPRGGYTF. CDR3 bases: TGTGCCAGCAGTTCCGCGACAGGACCCCGGGGTGGCTACACCTTC.

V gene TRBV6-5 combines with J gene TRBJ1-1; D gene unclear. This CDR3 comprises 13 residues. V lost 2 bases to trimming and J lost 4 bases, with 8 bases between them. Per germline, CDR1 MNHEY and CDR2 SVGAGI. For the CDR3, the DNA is TGTGCCAGCAGTTACCCTGGAGGCACTGAAGCTTTCTTT. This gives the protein CASSYPGGTEAFF.

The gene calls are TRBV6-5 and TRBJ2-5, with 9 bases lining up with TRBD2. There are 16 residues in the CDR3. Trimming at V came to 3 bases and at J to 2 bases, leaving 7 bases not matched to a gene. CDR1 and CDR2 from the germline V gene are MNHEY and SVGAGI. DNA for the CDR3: TGTGCCAGCAGTTATCATGTTAGCGGGGGACAAGAGACCCAGTACTTC. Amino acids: CASSYHVSGGQETQYF.

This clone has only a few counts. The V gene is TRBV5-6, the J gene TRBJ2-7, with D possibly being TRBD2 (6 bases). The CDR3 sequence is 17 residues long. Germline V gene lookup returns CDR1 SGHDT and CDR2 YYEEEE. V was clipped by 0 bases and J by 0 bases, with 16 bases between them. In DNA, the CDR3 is TGTGCCAGCAGCTTGGGTTGGGAGGACCAGAGCTCCTACGAGCAGTACTTC. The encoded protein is CASSLGWEDQSSYEQYF. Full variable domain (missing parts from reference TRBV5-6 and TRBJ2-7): DAGVTQSPTHLIKTRGQQVTLRCSPKSGHDTVSWYQQALGQGPQFIFQYYEEEERQRGNFPDRFSGHQFPNYSSELNVNALLLGDSALYLCASSLGWEDQSSYEQYFGPGTRLTVT.

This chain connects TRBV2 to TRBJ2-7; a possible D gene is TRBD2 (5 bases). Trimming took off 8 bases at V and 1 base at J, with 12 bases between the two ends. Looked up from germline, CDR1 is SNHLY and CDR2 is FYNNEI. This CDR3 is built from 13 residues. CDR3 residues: CASGWTESYEQYF. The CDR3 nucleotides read TGTGCCAGCGGTTGGACTGAGTCCTACGAGCAGTACTTC.

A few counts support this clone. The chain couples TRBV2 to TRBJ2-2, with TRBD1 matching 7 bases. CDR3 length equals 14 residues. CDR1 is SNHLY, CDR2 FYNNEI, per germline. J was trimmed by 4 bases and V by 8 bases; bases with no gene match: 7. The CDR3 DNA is TGTGCCAGCGGCGACAGGGTAGGCACCGGGGAGCTGTTTTTT. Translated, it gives CASGDRVGTGELFF.

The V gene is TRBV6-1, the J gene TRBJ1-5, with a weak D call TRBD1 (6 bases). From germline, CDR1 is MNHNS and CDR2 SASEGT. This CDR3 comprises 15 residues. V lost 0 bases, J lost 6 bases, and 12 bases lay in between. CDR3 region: CASSEAGHDRQPQHF. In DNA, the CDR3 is TGTGCCAGCAGTGAAGCGGGACACGACCGTCAGCCCCAGCATTTT.

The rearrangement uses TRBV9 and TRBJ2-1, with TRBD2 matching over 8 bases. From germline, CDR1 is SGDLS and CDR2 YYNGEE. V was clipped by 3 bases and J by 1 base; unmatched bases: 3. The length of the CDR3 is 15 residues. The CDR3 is CASSDLAGSYNEQFF. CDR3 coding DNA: TGTGCCAGCAGCGATCTAGCGGGTTCCTACAATGAGCAGTTCTTC.

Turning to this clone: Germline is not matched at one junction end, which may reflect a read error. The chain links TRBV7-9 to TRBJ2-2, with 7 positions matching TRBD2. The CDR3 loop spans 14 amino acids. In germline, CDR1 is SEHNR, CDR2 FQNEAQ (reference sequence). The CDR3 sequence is CASSLELAPGELFF. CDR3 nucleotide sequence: TGTGCCAGCAGCTTAGAACTAGCGCCCGGCGAGCTGTTTTTT.

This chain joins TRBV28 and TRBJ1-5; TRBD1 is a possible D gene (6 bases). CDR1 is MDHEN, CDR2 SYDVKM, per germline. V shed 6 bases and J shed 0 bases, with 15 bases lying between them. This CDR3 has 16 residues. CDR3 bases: TGTGCCAGCAGCGGTGGACAGCCTTATAGCAATCAGCCCCAGCATTTT. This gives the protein CASSGGQPYSNQPQHF.

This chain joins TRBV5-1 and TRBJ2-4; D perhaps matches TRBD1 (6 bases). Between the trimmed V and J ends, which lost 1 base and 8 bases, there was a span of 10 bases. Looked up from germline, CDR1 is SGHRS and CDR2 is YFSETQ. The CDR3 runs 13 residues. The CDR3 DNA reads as TGCGCCAGCAGCTTGCGGACAGATGACATTCAGTACTTC. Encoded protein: CASSLRTDDIQYF.

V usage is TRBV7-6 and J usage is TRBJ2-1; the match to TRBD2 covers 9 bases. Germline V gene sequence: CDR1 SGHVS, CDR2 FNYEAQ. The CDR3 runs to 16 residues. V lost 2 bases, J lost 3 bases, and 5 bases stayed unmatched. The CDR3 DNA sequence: TGTGCCAGCAGCTTACGGGGTAGCGGGAGCTACAATGAGCAGTTCTTC. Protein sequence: CASSLRGSGSYNEQFF.

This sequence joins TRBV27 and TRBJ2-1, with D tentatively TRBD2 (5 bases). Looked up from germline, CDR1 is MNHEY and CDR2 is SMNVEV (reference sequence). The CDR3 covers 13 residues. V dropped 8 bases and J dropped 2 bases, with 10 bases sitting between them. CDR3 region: CASRTGAYNEQFF. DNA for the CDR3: TGTGCCAGCCGAACCGGGGCCTACAATGAGCAGTTCTTC.